This T cell receptor (beta chain) is drawn from a study of blood T cell repertoires in COVID-19. Study-wide background: Researchers got acute and convalescent COVID-19 samples from the United States, Italy and Spain. The analysed material was cDNA or gDNA that came from T cells, B-cell-depleted T cells, or PBMCs.

Per the study methods: Quantification of nucleated cells was approximated via reference gene primer amplification. The data were produced by immunoSEQ multiplex PCR, yet TCRdb's version contains in-frame clones alone and is incomplete. V and J calls and clone size follow that table, whereas D and trimming were derived from the DNA. The sample has around 100,000 clones, 84% seen once. Sequences were obtained from peripheral blood. The sequence derives from a human donor in a cohort sampled during active COVID-19.

CDR3 DNA sequence: TGTGCCAGCAGCGTAGGAGTTCTGGCGGGGGTCGGGGAGCAGTACTTC. It specifies CASSVGVLAGVGEQYF. The rearrangement links TRBV9 to TRBJ2-7; 7 nucleotides match TRBD2. The CDR3 covers 16 residues. Trimming took 0 bases from V and 7 from J; bases not matched to a gene: 13. The germline V gene has CDR1 SGDLS and CDR2 YYNGEE. The variable domain in full, completed from reference TRBV9 and TRBJ2-7, reads DSGVTQTPKHLITATGQRVTLRCSPRSGDLSVYWYQQSLDQGLQFLIQYYNGEERAKGNILERFSAQQFPDLHSELNLSSLELGDSALYFCASSVGVLAGVGEQYFGPGTRLTVT.